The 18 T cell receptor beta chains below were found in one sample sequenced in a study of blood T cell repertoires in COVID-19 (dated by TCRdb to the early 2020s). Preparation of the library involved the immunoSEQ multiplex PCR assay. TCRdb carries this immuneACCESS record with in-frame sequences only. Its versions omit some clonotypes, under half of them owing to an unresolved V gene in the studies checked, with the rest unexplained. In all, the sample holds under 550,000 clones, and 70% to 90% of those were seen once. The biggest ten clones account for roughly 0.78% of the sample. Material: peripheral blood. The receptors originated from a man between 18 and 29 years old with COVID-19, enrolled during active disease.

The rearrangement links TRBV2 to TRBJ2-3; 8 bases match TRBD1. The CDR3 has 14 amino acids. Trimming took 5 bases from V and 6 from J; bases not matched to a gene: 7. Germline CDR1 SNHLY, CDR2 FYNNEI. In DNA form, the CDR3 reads TGTGCCAGCAGTCCGGACAGGGTCGTCGATACGCAGTATTTT. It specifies CASSPDRVVDTQYF. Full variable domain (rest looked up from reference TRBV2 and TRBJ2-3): EPEVTQTPSHQVTQMGQEVILRCVPISNHLYFYWYRQILGQKVEFLVSFYNNEISEKSEIFDDQFSVERPDGSNFTLKIRSTKLEDSAMYFCASSPDRVVDTQYFGPGTRLTVL.

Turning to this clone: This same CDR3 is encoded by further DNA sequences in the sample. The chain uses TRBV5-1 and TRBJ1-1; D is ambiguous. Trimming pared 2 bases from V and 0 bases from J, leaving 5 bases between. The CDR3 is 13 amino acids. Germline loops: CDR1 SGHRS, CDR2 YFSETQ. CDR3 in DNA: TGCGCCAGCAGCTTAACAGTGAACACTGAAGCTTTCTTT. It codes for CASSLTVNTEAFF.

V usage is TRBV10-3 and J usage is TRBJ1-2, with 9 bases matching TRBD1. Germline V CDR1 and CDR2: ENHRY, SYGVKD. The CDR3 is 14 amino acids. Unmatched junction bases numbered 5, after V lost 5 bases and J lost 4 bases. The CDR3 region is CAISNQGQGYGYTF. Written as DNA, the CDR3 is TGTGCCATCAGTAACCAGGGACAGGGCTATGGCTACACCTTC.

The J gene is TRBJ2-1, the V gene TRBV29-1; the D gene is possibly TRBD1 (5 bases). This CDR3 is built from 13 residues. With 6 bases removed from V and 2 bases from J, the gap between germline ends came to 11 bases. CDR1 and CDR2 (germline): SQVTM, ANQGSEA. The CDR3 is CSVYDSTYNEQFF. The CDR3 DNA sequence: TGCAGCGTATACGACAGTACCTACAATGAGCAGTTCTTC.

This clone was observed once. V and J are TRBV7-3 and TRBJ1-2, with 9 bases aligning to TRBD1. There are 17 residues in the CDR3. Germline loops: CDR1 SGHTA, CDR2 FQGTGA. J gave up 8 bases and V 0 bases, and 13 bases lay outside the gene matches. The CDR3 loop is CASSLTARGQGIGGYTF. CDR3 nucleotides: TGTGCCAGCAGCTTAACGGCTAGGGGACAGGGTATAGGCGGCTACACCTTC.

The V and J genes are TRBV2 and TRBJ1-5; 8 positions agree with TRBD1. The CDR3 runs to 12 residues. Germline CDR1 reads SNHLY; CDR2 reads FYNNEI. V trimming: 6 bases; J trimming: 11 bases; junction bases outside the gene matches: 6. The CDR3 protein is CASSPDRGSQHF. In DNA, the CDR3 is TGTGCCAGCAGCCCCGACAGGGGATCCCAGCATTTT.

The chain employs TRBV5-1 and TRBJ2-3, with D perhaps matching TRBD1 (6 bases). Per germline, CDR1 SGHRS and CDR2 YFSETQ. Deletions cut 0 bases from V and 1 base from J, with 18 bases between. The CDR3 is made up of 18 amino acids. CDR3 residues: CASSLDGRQAVGTDTQYF. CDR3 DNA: TGCGCCAGCAGCTTGGACGGGCGACAGGCGGTGGGCACAGATACGCAGTATTTT. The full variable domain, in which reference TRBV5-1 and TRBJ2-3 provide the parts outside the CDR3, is KAGVTQTPRYLIKTRGQQVTLSCSPISGHRSVSWYQQTPGQGLQFLFEYFSETQRNKGNFPGRFSGRQFSNSRSEMNVSTLELGDSALYLCASSLDGRQAVGTDTQYFGPGTRLTVL.

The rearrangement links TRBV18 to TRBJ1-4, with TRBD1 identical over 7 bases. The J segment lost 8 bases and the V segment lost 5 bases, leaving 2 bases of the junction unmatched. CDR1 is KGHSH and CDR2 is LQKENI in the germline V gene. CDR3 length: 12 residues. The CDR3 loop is CASSSGGEKLFF. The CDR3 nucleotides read TGTGCCAGCTCATCAGGGGGAGAAAAACTGTTTTTT.

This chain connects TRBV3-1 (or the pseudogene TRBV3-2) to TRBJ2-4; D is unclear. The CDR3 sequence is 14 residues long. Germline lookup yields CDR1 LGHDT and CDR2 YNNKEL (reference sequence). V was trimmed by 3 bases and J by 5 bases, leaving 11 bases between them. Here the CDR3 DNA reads TGTGCCAGCAGCCAGGCCCGGGTTGAAAACATTCAGTACTTC. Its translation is CASSQARVENIQYF.

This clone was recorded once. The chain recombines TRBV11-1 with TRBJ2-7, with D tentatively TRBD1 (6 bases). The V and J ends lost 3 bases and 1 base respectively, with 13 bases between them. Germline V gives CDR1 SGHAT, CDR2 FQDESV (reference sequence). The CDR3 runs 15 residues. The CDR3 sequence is CASSFDRIGSYEQYF. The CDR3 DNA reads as TGTGCCAGCAGCTTCGACAGGATCGGTTCCTACGAGCAGTACTTC.

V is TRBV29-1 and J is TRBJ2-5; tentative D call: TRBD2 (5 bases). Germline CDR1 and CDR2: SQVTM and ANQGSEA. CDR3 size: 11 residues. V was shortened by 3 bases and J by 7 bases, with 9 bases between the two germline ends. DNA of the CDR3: TGCAGCGTTGAGGGGAGTTCGACCCAGTACTTC. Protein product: CSVEGSSTQYF.

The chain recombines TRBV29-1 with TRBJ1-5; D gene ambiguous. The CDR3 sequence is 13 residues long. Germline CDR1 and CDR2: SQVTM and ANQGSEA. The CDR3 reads CNPLEVSNQPQHF. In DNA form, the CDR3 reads TGCAACCCGCTGGAGGTTAGCAATCAGCCCCAGCATTTT.

CDR3 residues: CASSSTQGAGDEQFF. In DNA, the CDR3 is TGTGCCAGCAGCTCAACCCAGGGGGCCGGGGATGAGCAGTTCTTC. V usage is TRBV5-4 and J usage is TRBJ2-1; 8 bases map to TRBD1. The germline V gene has CDR1 SGHNT and CDR2 YYREEE (reference sequence). The CDR3 is made up of 15 amino acids. J lost 8 bases, V lost 3 bases, and 10 bases had no gene match.

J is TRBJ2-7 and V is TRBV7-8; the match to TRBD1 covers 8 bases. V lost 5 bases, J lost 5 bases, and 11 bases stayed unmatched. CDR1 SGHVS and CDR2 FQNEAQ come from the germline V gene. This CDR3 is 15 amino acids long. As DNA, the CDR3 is TGTGCCAGCAGCCTAACCGACAGGGGCCGGGACGAGCAGTACTTC. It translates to CASSLTDRGRDEQYF.

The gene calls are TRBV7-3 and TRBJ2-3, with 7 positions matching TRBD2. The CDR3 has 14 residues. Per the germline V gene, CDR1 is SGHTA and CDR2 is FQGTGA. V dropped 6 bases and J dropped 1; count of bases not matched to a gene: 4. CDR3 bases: TGTGCCAGCAGTGCCACTAGCGGCACAGATACGCAGTATTTT. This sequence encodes CASSATSGTDTQYF.

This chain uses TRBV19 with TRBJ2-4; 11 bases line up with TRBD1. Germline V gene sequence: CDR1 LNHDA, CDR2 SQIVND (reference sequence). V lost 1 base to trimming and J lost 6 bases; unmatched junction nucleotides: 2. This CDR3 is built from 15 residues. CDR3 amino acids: CASSIGDRGVNIQYF. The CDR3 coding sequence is TGTGCCAGTAGTATAGGGGACAGGGGGGTAAACATTCAGTACTTC.

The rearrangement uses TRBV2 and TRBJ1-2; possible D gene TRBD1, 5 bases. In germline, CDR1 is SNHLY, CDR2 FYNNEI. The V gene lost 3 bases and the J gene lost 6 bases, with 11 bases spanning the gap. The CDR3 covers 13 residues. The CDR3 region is CASSEQGGNGYTF. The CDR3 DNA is TGTGCCAGCAGTGAGCAGGGAGGTAATGGCTACACCTTC.

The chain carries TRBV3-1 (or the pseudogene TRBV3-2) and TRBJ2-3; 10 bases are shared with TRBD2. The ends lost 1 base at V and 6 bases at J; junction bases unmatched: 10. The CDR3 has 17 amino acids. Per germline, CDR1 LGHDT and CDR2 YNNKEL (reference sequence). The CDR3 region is CASSQGLAGAEGDTQYF. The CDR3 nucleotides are TGTGCCAGCAGCCAAGGGCTAGCGGGGGCCGAGGGGGATACGCAGTATTTT.